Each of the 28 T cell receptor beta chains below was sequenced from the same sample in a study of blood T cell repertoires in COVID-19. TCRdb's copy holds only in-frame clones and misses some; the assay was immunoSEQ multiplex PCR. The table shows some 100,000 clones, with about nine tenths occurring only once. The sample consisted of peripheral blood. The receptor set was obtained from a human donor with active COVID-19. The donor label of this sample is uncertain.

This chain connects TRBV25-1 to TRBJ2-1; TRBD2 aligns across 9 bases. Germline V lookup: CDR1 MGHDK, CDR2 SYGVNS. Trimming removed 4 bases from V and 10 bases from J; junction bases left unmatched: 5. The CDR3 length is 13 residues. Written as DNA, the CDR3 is TGTGCCAGCAGTGTAGCGGGGGCTAGGGAGCAGTTCTTC. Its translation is CASSVAGAREQFF.

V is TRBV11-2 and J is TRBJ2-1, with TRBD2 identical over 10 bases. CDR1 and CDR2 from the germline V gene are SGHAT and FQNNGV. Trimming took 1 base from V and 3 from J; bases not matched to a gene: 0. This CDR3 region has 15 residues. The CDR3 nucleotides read TGTGCCAGCAGCTTAGTAGCGGGGGGCTACAATGAGCAGTTCTTC. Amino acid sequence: CASSLVAGGYNEQFF.

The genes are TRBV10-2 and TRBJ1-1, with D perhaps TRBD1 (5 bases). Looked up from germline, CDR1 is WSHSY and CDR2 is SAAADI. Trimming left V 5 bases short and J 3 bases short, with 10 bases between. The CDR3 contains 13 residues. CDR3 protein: CASSTQEYTEAFF. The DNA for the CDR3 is TGCGCCAGCAGTACACAGGAGTACACTGAAGCTTTCTTT.

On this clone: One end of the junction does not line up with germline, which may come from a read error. Here the CDR3 DNA reads TGTGCTAGCAGCTTAGAGACAGGGGCTAGACGTAGCAATCAGCCCCAGCATTTT. It encodes CASSLETGARRSNQPQHF. This chain connects TRBV7-7 to TRBJ1-5, with 8 nucleotides matching TRBD1. The germline CDR1 and CDR2 sequences are SSHAT and FNYEAQ (reference sequence). This CDR3 has 18 residues.

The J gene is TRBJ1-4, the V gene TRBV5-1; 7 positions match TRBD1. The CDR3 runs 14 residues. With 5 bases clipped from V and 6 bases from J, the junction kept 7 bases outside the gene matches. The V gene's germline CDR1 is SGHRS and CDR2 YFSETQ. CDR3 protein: CASSFRGVDEKLFF. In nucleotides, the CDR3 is TGCGCCAGCAGTTTCAGGGGGGTCGATGAAAAACTGTTTTTT.

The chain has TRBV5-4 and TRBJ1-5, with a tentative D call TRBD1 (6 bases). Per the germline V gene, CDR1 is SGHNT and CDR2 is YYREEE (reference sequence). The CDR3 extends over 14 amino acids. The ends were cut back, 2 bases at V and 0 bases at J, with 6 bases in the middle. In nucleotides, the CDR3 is TGTGCCAGCAGCTTCAGGGGTAGCAATCAGCCCCAGCATTTT. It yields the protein CASSFRGSNQPQHF.

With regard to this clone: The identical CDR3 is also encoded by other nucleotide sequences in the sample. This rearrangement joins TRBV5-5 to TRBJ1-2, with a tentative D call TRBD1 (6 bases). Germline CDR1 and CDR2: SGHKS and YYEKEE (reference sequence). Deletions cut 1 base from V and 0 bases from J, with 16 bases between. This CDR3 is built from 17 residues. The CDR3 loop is CASSLTTPGETNYGYTF. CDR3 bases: TGTGCCAGCAGCTTGACAACCCCAGGGGAAACTAACTATGGCTACACCTTC.

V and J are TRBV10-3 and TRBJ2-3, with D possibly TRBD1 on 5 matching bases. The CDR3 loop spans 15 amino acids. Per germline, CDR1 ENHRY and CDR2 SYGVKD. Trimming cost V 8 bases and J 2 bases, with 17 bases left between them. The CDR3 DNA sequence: TGTGCCATCGGCGGCAGGGCGACCTACACAGATACGCAGTATTTT. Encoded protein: CAIGGRATYTDTQYF.

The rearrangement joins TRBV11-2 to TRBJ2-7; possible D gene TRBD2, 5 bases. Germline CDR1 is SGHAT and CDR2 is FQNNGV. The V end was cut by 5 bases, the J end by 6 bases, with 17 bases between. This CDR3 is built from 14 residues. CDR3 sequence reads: CASSPGYSSGEQYF. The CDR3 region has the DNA TGTGCCAGCAGCCCGGGATACAGTTCCGGCGAGCAGTACTTC.

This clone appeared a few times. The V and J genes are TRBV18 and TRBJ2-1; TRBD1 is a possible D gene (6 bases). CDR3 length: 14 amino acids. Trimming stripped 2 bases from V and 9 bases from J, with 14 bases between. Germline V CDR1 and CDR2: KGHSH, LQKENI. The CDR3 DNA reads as TGTGCCAGCTCACCAAGGCAGGGGATAGGTGAGCAGTTCTTC. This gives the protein CASSPRQGIGEQFF.

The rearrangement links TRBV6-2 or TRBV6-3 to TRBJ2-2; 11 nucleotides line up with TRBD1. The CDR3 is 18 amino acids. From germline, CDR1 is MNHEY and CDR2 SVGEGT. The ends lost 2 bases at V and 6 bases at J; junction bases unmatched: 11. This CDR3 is CASSYILEGTGGPGELFF. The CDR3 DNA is TGTGCCAGCAGTTACATCTTAGAAGGGACAGGGGGTCCCGGGGAGCTGTTTTTT.

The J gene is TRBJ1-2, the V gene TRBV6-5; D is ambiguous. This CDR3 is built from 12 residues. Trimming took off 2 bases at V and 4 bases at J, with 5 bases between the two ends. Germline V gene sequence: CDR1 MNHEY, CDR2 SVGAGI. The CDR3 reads CASSYAGYGYTF. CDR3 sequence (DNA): TGTGCCAGCAGTTACGCAGGCTATGGCTACACCTTC.

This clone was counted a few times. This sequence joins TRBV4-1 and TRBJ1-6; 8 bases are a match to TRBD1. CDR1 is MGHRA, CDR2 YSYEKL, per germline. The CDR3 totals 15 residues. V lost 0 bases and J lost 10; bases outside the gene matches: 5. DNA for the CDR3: TGCGCCAGCAGCCAAGAAACCAGGGGGCAGTCACCCCTCCACTTT. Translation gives CASSQETRGQSPLHF.

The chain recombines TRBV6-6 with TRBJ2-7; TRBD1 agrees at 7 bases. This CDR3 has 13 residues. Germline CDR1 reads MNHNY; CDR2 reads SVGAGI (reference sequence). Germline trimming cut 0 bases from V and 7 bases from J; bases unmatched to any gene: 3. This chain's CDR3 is CASSYSDRWEQYF. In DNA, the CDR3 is TGTGCCAGCAGTTACTCGGACAGGTGGGAGCAGTACTTC.

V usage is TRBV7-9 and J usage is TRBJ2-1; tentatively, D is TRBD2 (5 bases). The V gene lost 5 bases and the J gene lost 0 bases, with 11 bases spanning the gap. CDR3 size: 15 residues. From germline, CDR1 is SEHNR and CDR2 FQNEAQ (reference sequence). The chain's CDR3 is CASSPLAGSYNEQFF. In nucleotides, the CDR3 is TGTGCCAGCAGCCCCCTTGCGGGCTCCTACAATGAGCAGTTCTTC. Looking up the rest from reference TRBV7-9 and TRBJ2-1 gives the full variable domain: DTGVSQNPRHKITKRGQNVTFRCDPISEHNRLYWYRQTLGQGPEFLTYFQNEAQLEKSRLLSDRFSAERPKGSFSTLEIQRTEQGDSAMYLCASSPLAGSYNEQFFGPGTRLTVL.

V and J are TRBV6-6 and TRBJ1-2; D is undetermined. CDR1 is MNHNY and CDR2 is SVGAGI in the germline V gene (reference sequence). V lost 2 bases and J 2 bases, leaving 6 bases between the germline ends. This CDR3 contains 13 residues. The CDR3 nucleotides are TGTGCCAGCAGTTACGACTTAAACTATGGCTACACCTTC. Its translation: CASSYDLNYGYTF.

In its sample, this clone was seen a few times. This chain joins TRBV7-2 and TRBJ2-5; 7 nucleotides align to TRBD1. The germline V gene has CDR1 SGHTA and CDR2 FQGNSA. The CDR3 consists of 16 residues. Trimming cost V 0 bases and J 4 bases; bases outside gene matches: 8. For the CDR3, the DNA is TGTGCCAGCAGCTTAGCGCGGTCAGGGGGTGGAGAGACCCAGTACTTC. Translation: CASSLARSGGGETQYF.

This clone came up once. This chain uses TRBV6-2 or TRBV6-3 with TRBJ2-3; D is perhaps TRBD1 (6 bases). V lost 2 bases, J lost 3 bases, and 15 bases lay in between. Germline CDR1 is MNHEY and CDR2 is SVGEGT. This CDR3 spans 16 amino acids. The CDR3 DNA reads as TGTGCCAGCAGTTACCAGTCAGGGGCATGGACAGATACGCAGTATTTT. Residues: CASSYQSGAWTDTQYF.

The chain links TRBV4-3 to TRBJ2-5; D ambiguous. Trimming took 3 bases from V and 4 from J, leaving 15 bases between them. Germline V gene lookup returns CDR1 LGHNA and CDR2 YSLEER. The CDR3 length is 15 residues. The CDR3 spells CASSQTGSSGETQYF. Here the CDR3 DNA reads TGCGCCAGCAGCCAGACCGGGTCCTCGGGAGAGACCCAGTACTTC.

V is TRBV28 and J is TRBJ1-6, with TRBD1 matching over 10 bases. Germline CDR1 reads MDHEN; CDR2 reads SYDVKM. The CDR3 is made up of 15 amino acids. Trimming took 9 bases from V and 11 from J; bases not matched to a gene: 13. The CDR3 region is CASWKGGTGAAPLHF. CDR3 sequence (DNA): TGTGCCAGTTGGAAAGGGGGGACAGGGGCGGCACCCCTCCACTTT.

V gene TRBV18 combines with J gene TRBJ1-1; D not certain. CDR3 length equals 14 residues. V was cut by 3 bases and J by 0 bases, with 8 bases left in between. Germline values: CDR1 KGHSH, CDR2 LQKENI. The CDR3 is CASSPFQVNTEAFF. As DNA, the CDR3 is TGTGCCAGCTCACCCTTTCAGGTGAACACTGAAGCTTTCTTT.

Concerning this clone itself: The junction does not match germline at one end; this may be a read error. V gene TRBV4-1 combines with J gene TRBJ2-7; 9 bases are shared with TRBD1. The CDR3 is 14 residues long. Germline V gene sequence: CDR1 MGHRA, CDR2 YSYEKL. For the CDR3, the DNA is TGCGCCAGCAGCCAACCGGGACAGGGCTTTTCGGAGGACTTC. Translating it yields CASSQPGQGFSEDF.

CDR3 region: CAWVRDSPSGNTIYF. CDR3 nucleotides: TGTGCCTGGGTTAGGGACAGTCCCTCTGGAAACACCATATATTTT. The chain links TRBV30 to TRBJ1-3; 7 positions agree with TRBD1. Germline CDR1 reads GTSNPN; CDR2 reads SVGIG (reference sequence). This CDR3 is built from 15 residues. The trim removed 5 bases at V and 0 bases at J, leaving 7 bases unmatched.

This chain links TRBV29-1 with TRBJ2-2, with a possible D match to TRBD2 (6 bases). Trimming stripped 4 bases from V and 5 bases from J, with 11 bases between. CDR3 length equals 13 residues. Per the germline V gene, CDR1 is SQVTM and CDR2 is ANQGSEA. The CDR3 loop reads CSVVAGSTGELFF. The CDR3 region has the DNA TGCAGCGTTGTTGCGGGGAGTACCGGGGAGCTGTTTTTT.

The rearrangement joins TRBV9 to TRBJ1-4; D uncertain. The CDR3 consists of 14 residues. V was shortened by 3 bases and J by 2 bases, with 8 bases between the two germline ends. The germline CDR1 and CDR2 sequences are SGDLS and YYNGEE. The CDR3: CASSDSLTNEKLFF. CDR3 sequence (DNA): TGTGCCAGCAGCGACAGCCTGACTAATGAAAAACTGTTTTTT.

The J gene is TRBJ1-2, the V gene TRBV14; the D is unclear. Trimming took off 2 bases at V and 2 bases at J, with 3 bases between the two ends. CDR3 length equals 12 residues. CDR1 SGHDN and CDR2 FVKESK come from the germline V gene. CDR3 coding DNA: TGTGCCAGCAGCCAACGGAACTATGGCTACACCTTC. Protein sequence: CASSQRNYGYTF.

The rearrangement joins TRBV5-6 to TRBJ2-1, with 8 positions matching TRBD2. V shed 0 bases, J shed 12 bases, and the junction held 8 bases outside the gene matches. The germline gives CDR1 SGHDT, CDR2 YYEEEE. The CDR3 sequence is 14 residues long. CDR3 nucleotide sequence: TGTGCCAGCAGCTTGGACGGGGGGGCTTATATGCAGTTCTTC. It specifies CASSLDGGAYMQFF.

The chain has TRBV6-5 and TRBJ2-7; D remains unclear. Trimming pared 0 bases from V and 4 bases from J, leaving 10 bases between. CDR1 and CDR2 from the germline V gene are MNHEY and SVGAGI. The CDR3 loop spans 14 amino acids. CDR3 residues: CASSYSWAGYEQYF. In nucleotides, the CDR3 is TGTGCCAGCAGTTACTCTTGGGCTGGGTACGAGCAGTACTTC.